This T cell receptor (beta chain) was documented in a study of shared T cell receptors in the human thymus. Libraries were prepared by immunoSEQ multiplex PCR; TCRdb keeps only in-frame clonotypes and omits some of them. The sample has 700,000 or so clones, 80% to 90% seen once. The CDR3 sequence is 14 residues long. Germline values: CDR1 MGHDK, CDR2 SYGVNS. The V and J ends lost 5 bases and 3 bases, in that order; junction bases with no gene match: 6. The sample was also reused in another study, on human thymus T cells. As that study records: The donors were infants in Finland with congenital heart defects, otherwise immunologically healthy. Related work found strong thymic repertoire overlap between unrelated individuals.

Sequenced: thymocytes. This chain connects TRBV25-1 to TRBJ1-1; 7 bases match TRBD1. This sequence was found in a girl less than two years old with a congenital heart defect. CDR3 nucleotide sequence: TGTGCCAGCAGTAACAGGGGTAGGGACACTGAAGCTTTCTTT. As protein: CASSNRGRDTEAFF.